This entry lists 30 T cell receptor beta chains sequenced from one sample in a study of Graves' ophthalmopathy and Graves' hyperthyroidism (dated by TCRdb to the late 2010s). The instrument given in TCRdb is Illumina HiSeq 2000. TCR beta CDR3 regions were amplified from RNA transcripts for repertoire sequencing. The first round of RT-PCR was done with HTBI primers and the Qiagen OneStep RT-PCR kit, and was followed by a second round of multiplex PCR, then size selection and purification. TCRdb redid the processing of the public reads, applying fastp at Q25 and MiXCR, and retained in-frame beta chains. CDR3 protein sequences are deduplicated, and each keeps its most common genes and DNA. The sample yields around 1.1 million distinct CDR3 sequences; about 40% were counted once. 11% of the sample belongs to the ten largest clones. The sequenced sample consisted of peripheral blood or thyroid tissue (not recorded which). These receptors were taken from an adult man with Graves' hyperthyroidism.

The chain joins TRBV5-5 to TRBJ1-5, with D uncertain. Between the trimmed V and J ends, which lost 1 base and 2 bases, there was a span of 10 bases. The CDR3 contains 15 residues. Per the germline V gene, CDR1 is SGHKS and CDR2 is YYEKEE (reference sequence). The chain's CDR3 is CASSLLISGNQPQHF. The CDR3 region has the DNA TGTGCCAGCAGCTTGTTAATAAGTGGCAATCAGCCCCAGCATTTT.

The sample holds a few counts of this clonotype. The rearrangement uses TRBV4-1 and TRBJ2-7, with D uncertain. The germline CDR1 and CDR2 sequences are MGHRA and YSYEKL. V lost 0 bases, J lost 2 bases, and 11 bases lay in between. The CDR3 covers 15 residues. The CDR3 coding sequence is TGCGCCAGCAGCCAAGAAGACGAGGAACCCTACGAGCAGTACTTC. Translation gives CASSQEDEEPYEQYF.

This clonotype was picked up many times. The chain carries TRBV6-6 and TRBJ2-5; TRBD2 agrees at 8 bases. This CDR3 is 14 amino acids long. V was pared by 5 bases and J by 2 bases, with 4 bases of the junction left unmatched. Looked up from germline, CDR1 is MNHNY and CDR2 is SVGAGI (reference sequence). The CDR3 DNA reads as TGTGCCAGCAGTAAACTAGCGGTACAAGAGACCCAGTACTTC. This translates into CASSKLAVQETQYF.

The genes are TRBV29-1 and TRBJ1-3; weak D call: TRBD1 (6 bases). Germline V gene sequence: CDR1 SQVTM, CDR2 ANQGSEA. The length of the CDR3 is 12 residues. Trimming shortened V by 6 bases and J by 9 bases, and 15 bases separated the two germline ends. The DNA of the CDR3 is TGCAGCGTCCAGGACAGCGGGTTCACCATATATTTT. Protein: CSVQDSGFTIYF.

Comments on this clonotype: A single base separates this from a much larger clone, so it may be a read error. The chain couples TRBV5-1 to TRBJ1-6; tentative D call: TRBD1 (6 bases). This CDR3 is built from 14 residues. Germline assignment: CDR1 SGHRS and CDR2 YFSETQ. The CDR3 nucleotides are TGCGCCAGCAGCTCGACAGGAGCTAATTCACCCTTCCACTTT. Protein: CASSSTGANSPFHF.

Points on this clonotype: A much larger clone differs by one base, so this may be a read error. V gene TRBV7-6 combines with J gene TRBJ2-5; 12 positions agree with TRBD2. The length of the CDR3 is 14 residues. Germline CDR1 and CDR2: SGHVS and FNYEAQ. V lost 7 bases, J lost 6 bases, and 6 bases stayed unmatched. As DNA, the CDR3 is TGTGCCAGCAAGAGACTAGCGGGAGTTAAGACCCAGTACTTC. Amino acid sequence: CASKRLAGVKTQYF.

The chain employs TRBV20-1 and TRBJ2-7, with 10 bases aligning to TRBD1. The CDR3 consists of 12 residues. Germline CDR1 DFQATT, CDR2 SNEGSKA (reference sequence). This chain's CDR3 is CSTSRGQGEQYF. Here the CDR3 DNA reads TGCAGCACATCCCGGGGACAGGGGGAGCAGTACTTC.

This clonotype was counted many times. The chain employs TRBV20-1 and TRBJ2-7; 10 positions match TRBD2. V gave up 0 bases and J gave up 3 bases; unmatched junction bases: 2. The CDR3 covers 14 residues. Per germline, CDR1 DFQATT and CDR2 SNEGSKA (reference sequence). This CDR3 reads CSARDGLADYEQYF. CDR3 bases: TGCAGTGCTAGAGATGGACTAGCGGACTACGAGCAGTACTTC.

The chain employs TRBV2 and TRBJ2-7; 11 bases align to TRBD2. The CDR3 sequence is 16 residues long. CDR1 is SNHLY, CDR2 FYNNEI, per germline. V lost 8 bases and J lost 3; bases outside the gene matches: 12. The CDR3 DNA reads TGTGCCAGCGTTGCGGCACCTAGCGGGAGGTTCTACGAGCAGTACTTC. This gives the protein CASVAAPSGRFYEQYF. Supplemented by reference TRBV2 and TRBJ2-7, the full variable domain reads EPEVTQTPSHQVTQMGQEVILRCVPISNHLYFYWYRQILGQKVEFLVSFYNNEISEKSEIFDDQFSVERPDGSNFTLKIRSTKLEDSAMYFCASVAAPSGRFYEQYFGPGTRLTVT.

The chain joins TRBV10-3 to TRBJ1-2, with D possibly being TRBD1 (5 bases). The CDR3 contains 15 residues. V lost 3 bases to trimming and J lost 2 bases, with 13 bases between them. Germline V lookup: CDR1 ENHRY, CDR2 SYGVKD. In DNA, the CDR3 is TGTGCCATCAGTGATGAATTGGGGCAGAACTATGGCTACACCTTC. Translating it yields CAISDELGQNYGYTF.

The sample holds many counts of this clonotype. The V gene is TRBV4-3, the J gene TRBJ1-4; 9 bases are a match to TRBD1. Germline CDR1 is LGHNA and CDR2 is YSLEER. This CDR3 has 14 amino acids. Losses at the gene ends were 3 bases for V and 8 bases for J; bases not matched to a gene: 4. This CDR3 is CASSQGQGREKLFF. In DNA form, the CDR3 reads TGCGCCAGCAGCCAGGGACAGGGAAGGGAAAAACTGTTTTTT.

At least ten counts were recorded for this clonotype. V and J are TRBV25-1 and TRBJ2-7; D assignment may be TRBD1 or TRBD2 (7 bases each). The germline CDR1 and CDR2 sequences are MGHDK and SYGVNS. The CDR3 totals 17 residues. Trimming removed 4 bases from V and 6 bases from J, with 25 bases in between. The CDR3 nucleotides are TGTGCCAGCAGTGGACAGGGCATCCGGGGGAGGGATGTCGAGCAGTACTTC. Amino acid sequence: CASSGQGIRGRDVEQYF.

The rearrangement uses TRBV27 and TRBJ1-2; no definite D call. In germline, CDR1 is MNHEY, CDR2 SMNVEV (reference sequence). This CDR3 is built from 14 residues. V dropped 5 bases and J dropped 8 bases, with 18 bases sitting between them. The CDR3 protein is CASSPAEPVGGYTF. The CDR3 bases are TGTGCCAGCAGTCCGGCAGAGCCCGTTGGGGGCTACACCTTC.

In this sample, this clonotype turned up a few times. The J gene is TRBJ2-7, the V gene TRBV29-1; D is perhaps TRBD1 (6 bases). Per germline, CDR1 SQVTM and CDR2 ANQGSEA. V lost 0 bases and J 2 bases, leaving 20 bases between the germline ends. This CDR3 contains 17 residues. The CDR3 is CSVEDFSDRDTAYEQYF. Written as DNA, the CDR3 is TGCAGCGTTGAAGATTTCTCGGACCGGGACACCGCCTACGAGCAGTACTTC.

On this clonotype: A much larger clone sits a single nucleotide away, making a read error possible. The chain combines TRBV10-2 with TRBJ2-7; 8 bases fit TRBD1. CDR3 length: 15 residues. From germline, CDR1 is WSHSY and CDR2 SAAADI. The CDR3 spells CASSTRTGRPYEQYF. For the CDR3, the DNA is TGTGCCAGCAGTACCCGGACAGGGCGCCCCTACGAGCAGTACTTC.

This clonotype occurred many times. This chain joins TRBV4-2 and TRBJ1-6; 9 bases agree with TRBD1. There are 15 residues in the CDR3. V lost 0 bases, J lost 11 bases, and 5 bases stayed unmatched. Germline V gene data show CDR1 as LGHNA and CDR2 as YNFKEQ. CDR3 protein: CASSQERTGVAPLHF. As DNA, the CDR3 is TGTGCCAGCAGCCAAGAACGGACAGGGGTAGCACCCCTCCACTTT.

A remark on this clonotype: Possible read error: a much larger clone is one base away. CDR3 DNA: TGCGCCAGCAGCTTGGGAGGGACAAGACAGTACGAGCAGTGCTTC. Translated, it gives CASSLGGTRQYEQCF. The chain recombines TRBV5-1 with TRBJ2-7, with D perhaps matching TRBD1 (6 bases). The CDR3 runs 15 residues. Germline V CDR1 and CDR2: SGHRS, YFSETQ.

The rearrangement links TRBV5-5 to TRBJ2-5, with D maybe TRBD2 (5 bases). Germline loops: CDR1 SGHKS, CDR2 YYEKEE (reference sequence). V was cut by 2 bases and J by 9 bases, with 11 bases left in between. This CDR3 spans 12 amino acids. The DNA for the CDR3 is TGTGCCAGCAGCTTATACAGAGGGCCCCAGTACTTC. Its protein product is CASSLYRGPQYF.

Points on this clonotype: Compared with germline, one end of the junction differs, possibly owing to a read error. This chain uses TRBV24-1 with TRBJ1-6; D unclear. Germline assignment: CDR1 KGHDR and CDR2 SFDVKD. This CDR3 contains 13 residues. CDR3 nucleotide sequence: TGTGCCAGCAGTTTAAGGCCGGAATCACCCCTCCACTTT. It encodes CASSLRPESPLHF.

Comments on this clonotype: A read error may explain this, as a much larger clone is one base away. The V and J genes are TRBV7-9 and TRBJ1-1; D gene unclear. Germline CDR1 reads SEHNR; CDR2 reads FQNEAQ (reference sequence). The CDR3 contains 15 residues. The V end lost 2 bases, the J end lost 4 bases, and 14 bases lay between the germline ends. The CDR3 loop reads CASSLRQPMSTEAFF. As DNA, the CDR3 is TGTGCCAGCAGCTTACGGCAGCCAATGAGCACTGAAGCTTTCTTT.

This clonotype was seen more than once but under ten times. This chain links TRBV20-1 with TRBJ1-2; D ambiguous. CDR1 and CDR2 (germline): DFQATT, SNEGSKA (reference sequence). V lost 4 bases and J 2 bases, leaving 5 bases between the germline ends. CDR3 length: 11 amino acids. The CDR3 protein is CSAIRNYGYTF. In DNA, the CDR3 is TGCAGTGCTATCAGGAACTATGGCTACACCTTC.

In its sample, this clonotype was seen many times. The chain combines TRBV2 with TRBJ2-5; D gene ambiguous. The CDR3 has 14 residues. Germline V gives CDR1 SNHLY, CDR2 FYNNEI. The V end was cut by 1 base, the J end by 7 bases, with 13 bases between. CDR3 amino acids: CASSEGFGVGTQYF. For the CDR3, the DNA is TGTGCCAGCAGTGAAGGCTTTGGGGTAGGGACCCAGTACTTC.

In its sample, this clonotype was seen a few times. The rearrangement joins TRBV9 to TRBJ1-2, with 7 bases matching TRBD1. CDR1 and CDR2 (germline): SGDLS, YYNGEE. V gave up 5 bases and J gave up 2 bases; unmatched junction bases: 9. The CDR3 is made up of 15 amino acids. The DNA for the CDR3 is TGTGCCAGCAGTTACGTAGGGGGCGCGAACTATGGCTACACCTTC. Amino acids: CASSYVGGANYGYTF.

This clonotype has ten or more counts. The chain recombines TRBV19 with TRBJ2-2; TRBD1 aligns across 7 bases. CDR1 is LNHDA and CDR2 is SQIVND in the germline V gene (reference sequence). The CDR3 has 14 residues. V shed 6 bases, J shed 4 bases, and the junction held 5 bases outside the gene matches. CDR3: CASRLTGFTGELFF. CDR3 nucleotides: TGTGCCAGTAGACTGACAGGGTTCACCGGGGAGCTGTTTTTT.

This clonotype was found a few times. V is TRBV7-9 and J is TRBJ1-1, with D possibly TRBD1 on 5 matching bases. This CDR3 has 14 amino acids. The ends were cut back, 4 bases at V and 6 bases at J, with 15 bases in the middle. CDR1 is SEHNR, CDR2 FQNEAQ, per germline (reference sequence). The CDR3 region has the DNA TGTGCCAGCAGCTACATCGGGGCTGGCGCTGAAGCTTTCTTT. Protein sequence: CASSYIGAGAEAFF. Combining the CDR3 with reference TRBV7-9 and TRBJ1-1 gives the whole variable domain DTGVSQNPRHKITKRGQNVTFRCDPISEHNRLYWYRQTLGQGPEFLTYFQNEAQLEKSRLLSDRFSAERPKGSFSTLEIQRTEQGDSAMYLCASSYIGAGAEAFFGQGTRLTVV.

There are a few counts of this clonotype. V usage is TRBV2 and J usage is TRBJ2-7, with a possible D match to TRBD2 (5 bases). V gave up 7 bases and J gave up 4 bases, with 20 bases separating them. The CDR3 extends over 15 amino acids. Germline V gives CDR1 SNHLY, CDR2 FYNNEI. The DNA for the CDR3 is TGTGCCAGCACAATCACCTACCCGCAGCGGTACGAGCAGTACTTC. As protein: CASTITYPQRYEQYF.

The table lists this clonotype with a few counts. The gene calls are TRBV2 and TRBJ2-5; 8 bases fit TRBD1. The CDR3 length is 14 residues. The germline CDR1 and CDR2 sequences are SNHLY and FYNNEI. V lost 4 bases to trimming and J lost 4 bases; unmatched junction nucleotides: 5. CDR3 in DNA: TGTGCCAGCAGTGGACAGGGGATCGGAGAGACCCAGTACTTC. It specifies CASSGQGIGETQYF. The full variable domain, completed using reference TRBV2 and TRBJ2-5, is EPEVTQTPSHQVTQMGQEVILRCVPISNHLYFYWYRQILGQKVEFLVSFYNNEISEKSEIFDDQFSVERPDGSNFTLKIRSTKLEDSAMYFCASSGQGIGETQYFGPGTRLLVL.

J is TRBJ1-6 and V is TRBV7-2, with 10 nucleotides matching TRBD1. Trimming removed 1 base from V and 11 bases from J; junction bases left unmatched: 11. The germline CDR1 and CDR2 sequences are SGHTA and FQGNSA. CDR3 length: 17 residues. CDR3 protein: CASSLVGWPGQGTPLHF. CDR3 bases: TGTGCCAGCAGCTTAGTCGGGTGGCCGGGACAGGGGACACCCCTCCACTTT. The entire variable domain, with the rest obtained from reference TRBV7-2 and TRBJ1-6, is as follows: GAGVSQSPSNKVTEKGKDVELRCDPISGHTALYWYRQSLGQGLEFLIYFQGNSAPDKSGLPSDRFSAERTGGSVSTLTIQRTQQEDSAVYLCASSLVGWPGQGTPLHFGNGTRLTVT.

Here the CDR3 reads CSAATPNYGYTF. CDR3 nucleotide sequence: TGCAGCGCTGCTACGCCTAACTATGGCTACACCTTC. The chain combines TRBV29-1 with TRBJ1-2; no definite D call. In germline, CDR1 is SQVTM, CDR2 ANQGSEA. The CDR3 consists of 12 residues. V lost 7 bases and J 0 bases, leaving 9 bases between the germline ends.

The chain links TRBV20-1 to TRBJ1-5, with D perhaps TRBD1 (5 bases). Germline V gene lookup returns CDR1 DFQATT and CDR2 SNEGSKA (reference sequence). CDR3 length equals 14 residues. The CDR3 region has the DNA TGCAGGGGTAGAGAGTTGGGGGGAGGTCAGCCCCAGCATTTT. Encoded protein: CRGRELGGGQPQHF.